These T cell receptor beta chains were read from a single sample in a study of identical twins. TCRdb reanalysed the 5' RACE reads using MiXCR and keeps one entry per CDR3 protein. The data contain about 290,000 distinct CDR3 sequences, more than 8% of them singletons. The same data also contributed to another study, on yellow fever vaccine responses in identical twins.

The specimen was CD8+ T cells sorted from blood. The source of these receptors is a woman between 18 and 30 years old in good health. CDR3s include the opening cysteine and the closing phenylalanine or tryptophan. The order of the fields is J gene, V gene, D gene, clone size, CDR3 DNA, CDR3 protein. A D gene is named only where the DNA matches it firmly. Size is stated as once, few, many or a size class.

>TRBJ2-7|TRBV14|-|few
TGTGCCAGCAGCCAAACAACAGCTTGGGGGCAGTACTTC
CASSQTTAWGQYF
>TRBJ2-7|TRBV5-1|TRBD1|many
TGCGCCAGCAGTTCCGGGACAGGGAGAGACGAGCAGTACTTC
CASSSGTGRDEQYF
>TRBJ2-7|TRBV12-3/TRBV12-4|TRBD2|few
TGTGCCAGCAGTCCCACTCTTGGACTAGCGCGTTACGAGCAGTACTTC
CASSPTLGLARYEQYF
>TRBJ1-3|TRBV2|-|few
TGTGCCAGCAGTGAATTTGGGAACCAACAGGGCGCGGATGGAAACACCATATATTTT
CASSEFGNQQGADGNTIYF
>TRBJ2-1|TRBV29-1|TRBD1|many
TGCAGCGTACGACAGGGGGGAAACAATGAGCAGTTCTTC
CSVRQGGNNEQFF
>TRBJ2-1|TRBV28|-|many
TGTGCCAGCAGTCACTATGAGCAGTTCTTC
CASSHYEQFF
>TRBJ1-5|TRBV20-1|-|many
TGCAGTGCCCTGGACGGACCCGGCGAGAGTCAGCCCCAGCATTTT
CSALDGPGESQPQHF
>TRBJ2-5|TRBV13|-|few
TGTGCCAGCAGCTTATTTCTTAGCGAACAAGAGACCCAGTACTTC
CASSLFLSEQETQYF
>TRBJ2-1|TRBV6-5|-|many
TGTGCCAGCAGTTACTCGAGATCCGGGGATGAGCAGTTCTTC
CASSYSRSGDEQFF
>TRBJ2-1|TRBV7-9|TRBD1|many
TGTGCCAGCAGCATAGGGGACAGCATCAATGAGCAGTTCTTC
CASSIGDSINEQFF